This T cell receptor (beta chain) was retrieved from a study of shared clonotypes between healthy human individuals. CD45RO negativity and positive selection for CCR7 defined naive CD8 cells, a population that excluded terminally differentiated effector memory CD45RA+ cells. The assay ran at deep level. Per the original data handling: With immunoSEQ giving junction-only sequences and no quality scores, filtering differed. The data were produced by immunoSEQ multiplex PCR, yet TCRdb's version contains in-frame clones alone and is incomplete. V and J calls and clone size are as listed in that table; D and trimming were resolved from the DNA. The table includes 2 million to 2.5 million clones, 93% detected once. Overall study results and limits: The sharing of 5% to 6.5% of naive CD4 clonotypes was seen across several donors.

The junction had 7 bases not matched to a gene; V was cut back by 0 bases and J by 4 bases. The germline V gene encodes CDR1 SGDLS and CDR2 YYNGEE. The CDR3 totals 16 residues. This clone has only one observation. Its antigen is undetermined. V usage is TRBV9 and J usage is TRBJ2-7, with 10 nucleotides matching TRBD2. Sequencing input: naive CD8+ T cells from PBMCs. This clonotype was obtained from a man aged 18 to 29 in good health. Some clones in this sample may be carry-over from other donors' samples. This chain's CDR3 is CASSVGVSGRIYEQYF. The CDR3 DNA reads TGTGCCAGCAGCGTAGGGGTTAGCGGGAGGATATACGAGCAGTACTTC. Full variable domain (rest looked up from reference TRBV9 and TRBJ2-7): DSGVTQTPKHLITATGQRVTLRCSPRSGDLSVYWYQQSLDQGLQFLIQYYNGEERAKGNILERFSAQQFPDLHSELNLSSLELGDSALYFCASSVGVSGRIYEQYFGPGTRLTVT.